This T cell receptor (beta chain) was observed in a study of cytomegalovirus exposure and HLA in healthy donors (TCRdb year 2017). With respect to the entire study: In an earlier analysis of fewer than 750 of the donors, about 260 Gb of sequence data and approximately 120 million unique TCR beta sequences from about 179 million T cells were reported. Besides the first cohort of around 700 subjects, a separate validation cohort made up of 90 to 150 different subjects was used. Rather than using new phenotypic data, the later analysis identified candidate immune exposures from TCR beta sequences and from how often those sequences occurred across donors. The study aimed to test whether cataloging public T cell receptors could reveal signatures of past pathogen exposure. Among the roughly 400 genotyped donors, 81% belonged to the genetic ancestry cluster associated with self-reported Caucasian donors. Typing coverage differed by locus: A, B, C, DRB1 and DQB1 were typed in roughly 629-630 donors, DQA1 in 522, DPA1 in 606, and DPB1 in roughly 450. To predict cytomegalovirus infection status, the study brought together high-throughput TCR immunosequencing, statistical association of individual TCRs with disease status, and machine learning. To study patterns of TCR occurrence, a later analysis re-analyzed previously published TCR beta repertoires from 550 to 800 donors and added high-resolution HLA genotyping. Class I and class II HLA loci were covered by the typing at four-digit resolution. An earlier analysis of approximately 630 of the donors applied high-throughput TCR beta sequencing to assess whether each TCR beta V gene segment acted as functional or pseudogenic. Approximately 300 gigabases of sequencing data and around 85 million unique TCR sequences made up an early release that covered 640 HLA-typed donors. Four to six DR-DQ haplotypes were handled as single units for association and clustering, since linkage in the cohort was strong. Donor age, sex, ethnicity and CMV serostatus were collected together with the repertoire data. Among some 400 genotyped donors of the cohort, an average of around 250,000 unique TCR beta nucleotide sequences was sequenced per donor, of which about 18% were non-productive. The study used immunosequencing to profile the T cell repertoires of several hundred subjects and linked those repertoires to cytomegalovirus serostatus. A later genetic analysis used genome-wide SNP genotypes for 398 of the 666 donors, treating that subset as a discovery cohort. Every discovery cohort repertoire had been produced on one sequencing platform.

The cohort consisted of approximately 690 healthy bone marrow donors. Cohort members were all nominally healthy when sampled, although unrecorded immune exposures were likely present. The donor tested CMV seropositive, placing the donor among the 289 seropositive members of the cohort. Every donor gave a peripheral blood sample, and the peripheral blood mononuclear cells from that sample were used for TCR beta sequencing. The Qiagen DNeasy Blood Extraction Kit was used to extract genomic DNA from the blood cell samples. Reading the germline V gene gives CDR1 MDHEN and CDR2 SYDVKM. The CDR3 has 10 amino acids, counting the end cysteine and phenylalanine. The DNA shown is the 30-base CDR3, in frame from base 1. The junction shows trimming of 8 bases on V and 7 bases on J, plus 6 bases between the germline ends. Concerning this clone: Which antigen it targets is not known. Within one base of it there is no much larger clone, and no base qualities were kept.

General findings and caveats noted by the study authors: In a later analysis, most CMV-associated TCR beta chains were found to appear HLA-restricted, with HLA associations seemingly driven largely by CMV exposure. An association between a missense DCLRE1C variant and V-gene and J-gene trimming of TCR beta chains was found in a later genetic analysis and replicated in an independent cohort. In vitro tests confirmed that a few of the cytomegalovirus-associated TCR beta chains recognize cytomegalovirus antigens. A cluster of highly shared sequence variants was judged likely to represent a technical artifact of the sequencing pipeline. CMV serostatus was the only immune exposure information available for the cohort. The authors suggested that the approach could potentially be extended to other disease states and immunological phenotypes. Some IMGT-functional V segments, including TRBV6-2 and TRBV6-3, could not be told apart with the 87-base-pair reads, so those segments were excluded. A later analysis reported that several top co-occurrence clusters appeared linked to parvovirus B19, influenza, CMV and Epstein-Barr virus. Assigning TCR associations to individual alleles was difficult when HLA alleles, especially DR and DQ, strongly co-occurred. In an earlier analysis of some 540 of the donors, most TCR beta V segments appeared in productive rearrangements about 90% or about 30% of the time, broadly matching IMGT annotations. A further reported finding was that TCR beta sequences accurately predicted the HLA-A and HLA-B alleles for most subjects in the first cohort. HLA typing was unavailable for some donors at each locus, so association tests used only the typed subset. A later analysis found that HLA-associated TCR beta chains were more clonally expanded and had lower generation probabilities than equally common non-associated chains. In this cohort, only TCR beta chains were sequenced, and detectable features were limited by the absence of alpha or paired-chain data. Most TCR sequences were seen in very few donors, while some public TCRs were found in many individuals. In a later genetic analysis, fewer N-insertions in productive TCRs were reported among donors in an Asian-associated ancestry cluster than the approximately 710-donor mean. The earlier analysis of approximately 560 of the donors excluded roughly 17 rarely observed V segments, including chromosome 9 orphons, because counts were too low. Correlated functional status among segregating V segments might reflect linkage disequilibrium, but an unknown experimental factor could not be ruled out. Roughly uniform sequencing depth across donors was assumed in presence/absence analyses, although this assumption may not hold. In a later analysis, 16,951 TCR beta sequences were associated with specific HLA alleles at a false discovery rate of 0.05. In a later analysis, the rate of TCR association differed among HLA loci, with DRB1 alleles having the most associated TCRs and HLA-C alleles having the fewest. The study gave a list of some 150 TCR beta chains associated with cytomegalovirus. In both the original and validation cohorts, the classifier was reported to diagnose cytomegalovirus status with high specificity and sensitivity.

The library was generated by the immunoSEQ multiplex PCR assay. The multiplex PCR relied on a mix of 60 forward primers for TCR Vbeta segments and 13 reverse primers for TCR Jbeta segments. A multiplex PCR assay on genomic DNA amplified the CDR3 region of rearranged TCR beta genes. Amplified TCR beta libraries were sequenced as 87-base-pair reads on the Illumina HiSeq System. The authors processed their data as follows. In a later analysis, tens of millions of unique TCR beta chains were counted across the roughly 670 repertoires, and about 9.9 million of these chains were shared by at least two donors. Raw reads were error-corrected and collapsed into unique sequences with a nearest-neighbor algorithm that merged closely related sequences to remove PCR and sequencing errors. V, D and J gene segments were assigned by aligning CDR3 sequences to IMGT reference sequences. For a sequence to be retained, a match of at least six nucleotides to both a V gene segment and a J gene segment was required. A rearrangement was called productive if the CDR3 had no stop codons and remained in frame with V and J, and every other rearrangement was called non-productive. Following IMGT convention, CDR3 was defined as the stretch from the second conserved V-encoded cysteine up to the conserved J-encoded phenylalanine. The earlier analysis of fewer than 700 of the donors excluded sequences that lacked an unambiguous match to a single V gene segment. In an earlier analysis of 587 of the donors, V segments were called functional above 56.7% productive rearrangements and were called segregating when the between-donor standard deviation exceeded 5%. A statistical classification framework was built to diagnose cytomegalovirus status from the catalog of TCR beta chain sequences. In a later analysis, V and J genes were assigned by comparing TCR nucleotide sequences against IMGT/GENE-DB human TR gene sequences. In a later analysis, CDR3 sequences and most-parsimonious VDJ recombination scenarios were assigned using the TCRdist pipeline. In a later analysis, each TCR beta chain was defined by its CDR3 amino acid sequence together with its V-gene family, and reads without a unique V-gene family were excluded. To address suspected cross-contamination and a sequencing artifact, a later analysis removed approximately 590 highly shared, low-generation-probability nucleotide sequences. A later analysis calculated a clonal expansion index for each public chain from normalized within-repertoire ranks of inferred template counts. In a later analysis, generation probabilities were computed using a VDJ recombination model fitted to out-of-frame rearrangements, and the results were checked against IGoR. Hypergeometric tests were used in a later analysis to score TCR-TCR, TCR-HLA and TCR-CMV co-occurrence, with a repertoire-size bias correction applied to the TCR pairs. In a later analysis, false discovery rates were estimated by permuting HLA or CMV assignments 20 times. In a later analysis, co-occurring TCRs were grouped with DBSCAN, and TCRdist sequence similarity was added when clustering was performed within HLA-allele-positive subsets. Repertoires with fewer than 30,000 or more than 120,000 public chains, plus five repertoires with anomalous nucleotide sharing, were excluded from co-occurrence clustering. The table comes from immuneACCESS by way of TCRdb, which keeps in-frame sequences with V and J called. Part of the clones is missing from these tables; in studies checked, under half for an unresolved V gene and the rest for unknown reasons. V and J calls and clone size are as listed in that table; D and trimming were resolved from the DNA. The sample records over 100,000 clones, less than 80% of which are singletons. Jointly, the top ten make up roughly 8% of the sample.

Sequencing was performed on PBMCs. Recombination connected TRBV28 to TRBJ2-1; no D segment can be confidently identified. This TCR derives from a woman in her 50s in good health and CMV-seropositive. CDR3 region: CASSRNEQFF. The bases are TGTGCCAGCTCGAGGAATGAGCAGTTCTTC.